This T cell receptor (beta chain) was identified during a study of T cell repertoires in cytomegalovirus infection. Overall study results and limits: Dominating the ex vivo response were TCR beta clonotypes that were CMV-specific and HLA-C-restricted.

TCRdb re-called the reads through MiXCR, storing one row per CDR3 protein. Among about 310,000 distinct CDR3 sequences listed, approximately 25% were seen once. A note on this clonotype: Its cognate antigen is unknown.

The ends were cut back, 7 bases at V and 6 bases at J, with 9 bases in the middle. Germline CDR1 SNHLY, CDR2 FYNNEI. This CDR3 spans 12 amino acids. The receptor was derived from a human donor in good health (CMV status not recorded). Some clones in this sample may be carry-over from other donors' samples. The input for sequencing was cultured PBMCs, taken from culture after CMV antigen stimulation. The V gene is TRBV2, the J gene TRBJ2-2; D ambiguous. The CDR3 region has the DNA TGTGCCAGCACCCCCACGGCCGGGGAGCTGTTTTTT. It codes for CASTPTAGELFF.